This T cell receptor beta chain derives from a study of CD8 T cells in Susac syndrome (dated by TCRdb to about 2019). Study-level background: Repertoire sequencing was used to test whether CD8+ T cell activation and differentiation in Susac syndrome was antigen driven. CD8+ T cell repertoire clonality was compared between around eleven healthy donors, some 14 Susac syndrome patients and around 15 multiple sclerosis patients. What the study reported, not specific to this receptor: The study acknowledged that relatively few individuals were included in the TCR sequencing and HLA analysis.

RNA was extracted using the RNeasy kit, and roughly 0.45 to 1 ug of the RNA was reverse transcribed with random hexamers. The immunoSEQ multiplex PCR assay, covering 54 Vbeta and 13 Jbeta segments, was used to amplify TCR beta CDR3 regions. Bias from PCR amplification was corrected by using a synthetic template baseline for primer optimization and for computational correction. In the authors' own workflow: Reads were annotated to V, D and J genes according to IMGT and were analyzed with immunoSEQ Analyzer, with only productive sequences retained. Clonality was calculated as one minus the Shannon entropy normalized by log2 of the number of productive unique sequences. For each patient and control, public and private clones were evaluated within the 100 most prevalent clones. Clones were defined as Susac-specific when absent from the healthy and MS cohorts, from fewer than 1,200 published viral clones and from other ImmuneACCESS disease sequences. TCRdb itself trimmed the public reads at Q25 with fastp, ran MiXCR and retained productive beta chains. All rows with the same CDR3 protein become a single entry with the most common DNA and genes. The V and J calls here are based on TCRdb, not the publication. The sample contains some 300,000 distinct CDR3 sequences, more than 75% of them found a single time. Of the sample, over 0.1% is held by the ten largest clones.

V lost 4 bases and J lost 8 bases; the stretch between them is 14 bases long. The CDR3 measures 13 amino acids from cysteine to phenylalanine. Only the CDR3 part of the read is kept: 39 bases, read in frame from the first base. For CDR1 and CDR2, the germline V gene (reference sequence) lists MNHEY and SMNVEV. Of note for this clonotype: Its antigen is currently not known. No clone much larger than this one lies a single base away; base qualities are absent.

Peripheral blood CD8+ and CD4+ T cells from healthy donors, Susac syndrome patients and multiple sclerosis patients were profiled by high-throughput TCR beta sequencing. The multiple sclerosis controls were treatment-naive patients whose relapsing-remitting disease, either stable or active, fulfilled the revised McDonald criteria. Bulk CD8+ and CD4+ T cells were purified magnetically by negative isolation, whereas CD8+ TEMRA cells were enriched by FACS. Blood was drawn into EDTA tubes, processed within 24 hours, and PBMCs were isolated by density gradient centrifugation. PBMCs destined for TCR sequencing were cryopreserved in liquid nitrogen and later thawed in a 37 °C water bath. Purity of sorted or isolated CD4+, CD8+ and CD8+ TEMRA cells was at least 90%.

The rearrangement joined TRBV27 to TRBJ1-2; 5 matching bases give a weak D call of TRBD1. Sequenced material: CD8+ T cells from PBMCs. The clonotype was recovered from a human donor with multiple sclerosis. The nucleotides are TGTGCCAGCAGTTCCATGGGGACGATCGGCTACACCTTC. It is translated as CASSSMGTIGYTF.